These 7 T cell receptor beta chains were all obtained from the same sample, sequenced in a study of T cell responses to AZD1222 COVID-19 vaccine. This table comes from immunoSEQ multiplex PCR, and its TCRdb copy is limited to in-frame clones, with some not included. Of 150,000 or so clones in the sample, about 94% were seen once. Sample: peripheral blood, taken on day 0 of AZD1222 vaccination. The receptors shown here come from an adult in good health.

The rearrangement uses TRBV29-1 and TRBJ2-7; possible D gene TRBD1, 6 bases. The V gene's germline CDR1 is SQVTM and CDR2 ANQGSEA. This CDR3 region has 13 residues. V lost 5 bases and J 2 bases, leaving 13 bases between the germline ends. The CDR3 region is CSVTWTATYEQYF. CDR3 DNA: TGCAGCGTTACATGGACAGCGACCTACGAGCAGTACTTC.

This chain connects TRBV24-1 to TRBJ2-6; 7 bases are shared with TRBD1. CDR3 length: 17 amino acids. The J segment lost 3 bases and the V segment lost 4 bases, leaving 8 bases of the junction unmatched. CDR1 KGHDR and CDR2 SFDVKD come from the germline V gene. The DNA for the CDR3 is TGTGCCACCAGTGACTCGGGACAGCCCAATGGGGCCAACGTCCTGACTTTC. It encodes CATSDSGQPNGANVLTF.

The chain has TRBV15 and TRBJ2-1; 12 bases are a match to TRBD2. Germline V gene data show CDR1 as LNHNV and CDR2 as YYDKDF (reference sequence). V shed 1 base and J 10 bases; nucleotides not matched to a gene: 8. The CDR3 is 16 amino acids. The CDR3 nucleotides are TGTGCCACCAGCAGAGCTTGGACTAGCGGGGTCGGGGAGCAGTTCTTC. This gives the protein CATSRAWTSGVGEQFF. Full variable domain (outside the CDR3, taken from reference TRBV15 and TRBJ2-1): DAMVIQNPRYQVTQFGKPVTLSCSQTLNHNVMYWYQQKSSQAPKLLFHYYDKDFNNEADTPDNFQSRRPNTSFCFLDIRSPGLGDTAMYLCATSRAWTSGVGEQFFGPGTRLTVL.

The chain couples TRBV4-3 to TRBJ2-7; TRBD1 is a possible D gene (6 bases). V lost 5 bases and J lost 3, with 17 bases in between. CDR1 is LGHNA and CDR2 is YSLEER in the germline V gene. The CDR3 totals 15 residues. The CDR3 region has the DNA TGCGCCAGCAGCTCTTTGTCCAGGGGAAACTACGAGCAGTACTTC. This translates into CASSSLSRGNYEQYF.

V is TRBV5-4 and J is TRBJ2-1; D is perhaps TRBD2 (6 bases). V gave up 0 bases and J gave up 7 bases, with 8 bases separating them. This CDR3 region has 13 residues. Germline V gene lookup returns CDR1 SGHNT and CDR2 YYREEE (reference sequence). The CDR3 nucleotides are TGTGCCAGCAGCTTGGTGGCGGGGAATGAGCAGTTCTTC. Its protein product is CASSLVAGNEQFF.

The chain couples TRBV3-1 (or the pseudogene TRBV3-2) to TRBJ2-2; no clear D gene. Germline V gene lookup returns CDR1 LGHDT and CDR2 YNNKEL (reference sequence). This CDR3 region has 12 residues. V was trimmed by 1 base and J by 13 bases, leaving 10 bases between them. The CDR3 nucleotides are TGTGCCAGCAGCCAAGCTGCCCGCCCGCTGTTTTTT. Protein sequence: CASSQAARPLFF.

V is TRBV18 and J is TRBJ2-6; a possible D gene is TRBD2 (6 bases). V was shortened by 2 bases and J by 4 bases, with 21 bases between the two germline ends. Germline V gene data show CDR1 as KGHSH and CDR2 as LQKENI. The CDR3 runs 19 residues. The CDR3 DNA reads TGTGCCAGCTCACCATTTCAGAGGGACTCCAGTTCAGGGGCCAACGTCCTGACTTTC. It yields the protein CASSPFQRDSSSGANVLTF.